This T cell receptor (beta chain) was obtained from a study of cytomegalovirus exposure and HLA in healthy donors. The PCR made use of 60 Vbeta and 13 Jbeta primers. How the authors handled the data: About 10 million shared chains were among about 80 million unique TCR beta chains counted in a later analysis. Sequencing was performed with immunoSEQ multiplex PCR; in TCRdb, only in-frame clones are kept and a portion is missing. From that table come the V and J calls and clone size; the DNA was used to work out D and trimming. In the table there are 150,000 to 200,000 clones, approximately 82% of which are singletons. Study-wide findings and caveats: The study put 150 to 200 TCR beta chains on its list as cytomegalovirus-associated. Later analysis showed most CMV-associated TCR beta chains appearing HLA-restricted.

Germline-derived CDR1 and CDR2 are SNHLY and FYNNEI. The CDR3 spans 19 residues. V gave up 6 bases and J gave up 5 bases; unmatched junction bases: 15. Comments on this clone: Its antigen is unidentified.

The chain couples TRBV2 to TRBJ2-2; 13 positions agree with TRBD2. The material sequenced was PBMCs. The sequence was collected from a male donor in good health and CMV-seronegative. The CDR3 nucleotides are TGTGCCAGCAGACCTGACAGGCGCAGACTAGCGGGGGGTACCGGGGAGCTGTTTTTT. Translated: CASRPDRRRLAGGTGELFF.